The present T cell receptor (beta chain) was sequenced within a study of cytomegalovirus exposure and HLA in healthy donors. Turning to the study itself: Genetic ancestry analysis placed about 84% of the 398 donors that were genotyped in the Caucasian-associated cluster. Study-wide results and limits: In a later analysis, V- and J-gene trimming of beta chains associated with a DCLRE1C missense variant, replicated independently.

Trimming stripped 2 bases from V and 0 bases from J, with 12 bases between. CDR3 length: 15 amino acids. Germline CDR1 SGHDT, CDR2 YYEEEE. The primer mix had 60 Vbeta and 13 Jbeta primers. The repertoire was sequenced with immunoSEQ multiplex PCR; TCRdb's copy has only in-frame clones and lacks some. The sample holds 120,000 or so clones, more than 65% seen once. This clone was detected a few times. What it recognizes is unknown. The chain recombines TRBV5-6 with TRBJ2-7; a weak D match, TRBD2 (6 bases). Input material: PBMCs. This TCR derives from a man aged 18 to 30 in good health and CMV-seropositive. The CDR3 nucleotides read TGTGCCAGCAGCTTACCCCGGGGGAGCTCCTACGAGCAGTACTTC. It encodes CASSLPRGSSYEQYF.